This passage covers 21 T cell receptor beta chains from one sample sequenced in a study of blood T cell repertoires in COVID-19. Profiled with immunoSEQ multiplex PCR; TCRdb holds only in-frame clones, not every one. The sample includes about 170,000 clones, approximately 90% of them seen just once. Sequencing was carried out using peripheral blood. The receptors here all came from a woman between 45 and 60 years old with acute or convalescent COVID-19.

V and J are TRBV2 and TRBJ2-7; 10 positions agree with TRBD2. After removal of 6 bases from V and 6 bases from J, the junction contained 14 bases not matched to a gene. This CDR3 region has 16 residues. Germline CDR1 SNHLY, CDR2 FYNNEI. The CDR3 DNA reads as TGTGCCAGCAGCCGAACCACTAGCGGGACTCTCCTCGAGCAGTACTTC. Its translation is CASSRTTSGTLLEQYF.

Here the CDR3 DNA reads TGTGCCACCAGTGTTTACAATGGAGGTAGGGTTGATGGCTACACCTTC. The encoded protein is CATSVYNGGRVDGYTF. The chain carries TRBV24-1 and TRBJ1-2; D is ambiguous. In germline, CDR1 is KGHDR, CDR2 SFDVKD. The V end lost 5 bases, the J end lost 6 bases, and 21 bases lay between the germline ends. The CDR3 consists of 16 residues.

The CDR3 is CASSLEQAKTDTQYF. CDR3 in DNA: TGTGCCAGCAGCTTAGAACAGGCGAAAACAGATACGCAGTATTTT. This chain joins TRBV5-6 and TRBJ2-3; a possible D gene is TRBD1 (5 bases). In germline, CDR1 is SGHDT, CDR2 YYEEEE. The germline V and J ends were trimmed by 2 bases and 3 bases, with 13 bases remaining between them. CDR3 length: 15 residues.

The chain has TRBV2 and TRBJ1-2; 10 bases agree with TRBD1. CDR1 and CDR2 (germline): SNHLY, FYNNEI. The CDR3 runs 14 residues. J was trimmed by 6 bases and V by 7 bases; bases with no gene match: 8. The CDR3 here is CASTRLTGGHGYTF. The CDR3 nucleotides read TGTGCCAGCACTAGGTTGACAGGGGGCCATGGCTACACCTTC. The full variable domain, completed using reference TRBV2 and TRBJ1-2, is EPEVTQTPSHQVTQMGQEVILRCVPISNHLYFYWYRQILGQKVEFLVSFYNNEISEKSEIFDDQFSVERPDGSNFTLKIRSTKLEDSAMYFCASTRLTGGHGYTFGSGTRLTVV.

The CDR3 region has the DNA TGCGCCAGCAGGCACGGGGCGGGAGAATTGGCCGGGGAGCTGTTTTTT. Its protein product is CASRHGAGELAGELFF. The V and J genes are TRBV4-1 and TRBJ2-2, with 7 nucleotides matching TRBD2. V was clipped by 6 bases and J by 6 bases; unmatched bases: 13. The germline V gene has CDR1 MGHRA and CDR2 YSYEKL. This CDR3 is built from 16 residues.

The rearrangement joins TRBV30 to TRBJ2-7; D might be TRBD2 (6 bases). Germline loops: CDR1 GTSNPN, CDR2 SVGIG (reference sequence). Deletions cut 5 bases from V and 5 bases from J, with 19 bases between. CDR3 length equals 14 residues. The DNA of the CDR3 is TGTGCCTGGGCCCTTAGGGGAGGACCGCACGAGCAGTACTTC. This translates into CAWALRGGPHEQYF. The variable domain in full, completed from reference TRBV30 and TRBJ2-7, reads SQTIHQWPATLVQPVGSPLSLECTVEGTSNPNLYWYRQAAGRGLQLLFYSVGIGQISSEVPQNLSASRPQDRQFILSSKKLLLSDSGFYLCAWALRGGPHEQYFGPGTRLTVT.

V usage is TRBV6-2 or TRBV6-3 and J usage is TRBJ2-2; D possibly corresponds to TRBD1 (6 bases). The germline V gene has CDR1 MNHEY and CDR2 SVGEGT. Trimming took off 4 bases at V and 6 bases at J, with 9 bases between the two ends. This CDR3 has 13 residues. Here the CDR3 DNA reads TGTGCCAGCAGTTTTTCAGGGGCCGGGGAGCTGTTTTTT. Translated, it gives CASSFSGAGELFF.

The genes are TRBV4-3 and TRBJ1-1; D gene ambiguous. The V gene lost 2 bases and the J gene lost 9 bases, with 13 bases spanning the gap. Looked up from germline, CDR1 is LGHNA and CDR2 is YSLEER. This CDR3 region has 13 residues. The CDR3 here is CASSQNFKEQAFF. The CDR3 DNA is TGCGCCAGCAGCCAAAATTTCAAGGAGCAAGCTTTCTTT.

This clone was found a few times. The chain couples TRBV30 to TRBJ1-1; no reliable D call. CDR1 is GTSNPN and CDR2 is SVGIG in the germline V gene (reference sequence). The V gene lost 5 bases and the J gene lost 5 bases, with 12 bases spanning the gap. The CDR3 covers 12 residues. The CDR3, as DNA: TGTGCCTGGGCCAAGGAGAATACTGAAGCTTTCTTT. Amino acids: CAWAKENTEAFF. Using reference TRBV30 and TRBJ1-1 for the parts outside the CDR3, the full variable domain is SQTIHQWPATLVQPVGSPLSLECTVEGTSNPNLYWYRQAAGRGLQLLFYSVGIGQISSEVPQNLSASRPQDRQFILSSKKLLLSDSGFYLCAWAKENTEAFFGQGTRLTVV.

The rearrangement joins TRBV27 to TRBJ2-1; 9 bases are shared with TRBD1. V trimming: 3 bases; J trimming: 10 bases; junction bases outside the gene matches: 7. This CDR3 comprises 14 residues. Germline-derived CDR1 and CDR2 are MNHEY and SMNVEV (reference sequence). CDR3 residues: CASSFSGTGREQFF. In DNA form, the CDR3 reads TGTGCCAGCAGTTTCTCCGGGACAGGGAGGGAGCAGTTCTTC.

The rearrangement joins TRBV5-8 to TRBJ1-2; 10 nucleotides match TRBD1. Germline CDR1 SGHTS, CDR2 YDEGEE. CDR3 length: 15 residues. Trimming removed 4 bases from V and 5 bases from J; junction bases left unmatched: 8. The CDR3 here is CASSPGQGNWYGYTF. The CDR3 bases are TGTGCCAGCAGCCCGGGACAGGGGAATTGGTATGGCTACACCTTC.

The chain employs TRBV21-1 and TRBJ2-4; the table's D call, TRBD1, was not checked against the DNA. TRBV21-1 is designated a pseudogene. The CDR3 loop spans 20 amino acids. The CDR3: CASSRRDRGRQKLAKNIQYF. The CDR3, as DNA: TGTGCCAGCAGCCGCCGGGACAGGGGGCGGCAAAAGTTAGCCAAAAACATTCAGTACTTC.

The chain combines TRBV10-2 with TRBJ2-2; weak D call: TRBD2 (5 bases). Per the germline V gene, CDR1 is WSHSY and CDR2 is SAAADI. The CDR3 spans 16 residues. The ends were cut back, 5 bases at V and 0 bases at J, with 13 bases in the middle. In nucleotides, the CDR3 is TGCGCCAGCAGTCCCACGGCGGGCGCGAACACCGGGGAGCTGTTTTTT. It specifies CASSPTAGANTGELFF.

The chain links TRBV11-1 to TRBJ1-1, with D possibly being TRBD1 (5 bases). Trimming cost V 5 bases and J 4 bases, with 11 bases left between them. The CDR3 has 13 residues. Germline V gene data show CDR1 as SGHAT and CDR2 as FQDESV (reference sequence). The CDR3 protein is CASSPRQTTEAFF. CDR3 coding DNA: TGTGCCAGCAGCCCACGACAGACCACTGAAGCTTTCTTT.

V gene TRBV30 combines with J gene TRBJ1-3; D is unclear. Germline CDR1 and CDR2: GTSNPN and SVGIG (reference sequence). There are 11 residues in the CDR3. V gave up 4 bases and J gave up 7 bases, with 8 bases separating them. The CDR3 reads CAWNRGNTIYF. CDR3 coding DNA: TGTGCCTGGAATAGAGGGAACACCATATATTTT.

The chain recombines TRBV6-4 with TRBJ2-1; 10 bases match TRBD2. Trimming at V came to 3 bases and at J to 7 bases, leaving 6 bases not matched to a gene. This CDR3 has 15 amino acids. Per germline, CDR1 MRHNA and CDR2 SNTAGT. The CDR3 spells CASSEGLAGANEQFF. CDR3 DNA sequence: TGTGCCAGCAGTGAAGGTCTAGCGGGAGCAAATGAGCAGTTCTTC.

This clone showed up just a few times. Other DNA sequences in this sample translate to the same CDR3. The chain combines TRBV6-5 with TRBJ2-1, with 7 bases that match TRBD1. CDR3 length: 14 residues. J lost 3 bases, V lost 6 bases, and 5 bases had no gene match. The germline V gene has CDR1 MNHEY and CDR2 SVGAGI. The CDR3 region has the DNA TGTGCCAGCAGAGCCGGGACAGACTACAATGAGCAGTTCTTC. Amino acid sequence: CASRAGTDYNEQFF.

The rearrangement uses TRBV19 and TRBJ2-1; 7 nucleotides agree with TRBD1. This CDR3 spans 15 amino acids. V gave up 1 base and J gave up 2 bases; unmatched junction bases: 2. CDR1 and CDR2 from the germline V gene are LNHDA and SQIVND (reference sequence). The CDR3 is CASSIVGTAYNEQFF. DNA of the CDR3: TGTGCCAGTAGTATAGTAGGGACAGCCTACAATGAGCAGTTCTTC.

CDR3 DNA: TGCGCCAGCAGCTTCAGCTTTGGGCTCACAGATACGCAGTATTTT. Translation: CASSFSFGLTDTQYF. The V gene is TRBV5-1, the J gene TRBJ2-3; D remains ambiguous. Germline assignment: CDR1 SGHRS and CDR2 YFSETQ. This CDR3 contains 15 residues. The germline V and J ends were trimmed by 2 bases and 2 bases, with 12 bases remaining between them.

The CDR3 here is CASSLTGGQGHEQYF. DNA of the CDR3: TGTGCCAGCAGCCTGACAGGGGGGCAAGGACACGAGCAGTACTTC. The chain couples TRBV7-2 to TRBJ2-7; TRBD1 matches at 9 bases. The CDR3 has 15 amino acids. The V and J ends lost 5 bases and 5 bases, in that order; junction bases with no gene match: 10. Germline V gene lookup returns CDR1 SGHTA and CDR2 FQGNSA.

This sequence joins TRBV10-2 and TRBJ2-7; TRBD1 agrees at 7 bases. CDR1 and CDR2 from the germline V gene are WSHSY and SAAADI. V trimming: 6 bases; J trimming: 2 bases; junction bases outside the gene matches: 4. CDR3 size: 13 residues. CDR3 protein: CASSGQATYEQYF. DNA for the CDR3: TGCGCCAGCAGCGGACAGGCAACCTACGAGCAGTACTTC.